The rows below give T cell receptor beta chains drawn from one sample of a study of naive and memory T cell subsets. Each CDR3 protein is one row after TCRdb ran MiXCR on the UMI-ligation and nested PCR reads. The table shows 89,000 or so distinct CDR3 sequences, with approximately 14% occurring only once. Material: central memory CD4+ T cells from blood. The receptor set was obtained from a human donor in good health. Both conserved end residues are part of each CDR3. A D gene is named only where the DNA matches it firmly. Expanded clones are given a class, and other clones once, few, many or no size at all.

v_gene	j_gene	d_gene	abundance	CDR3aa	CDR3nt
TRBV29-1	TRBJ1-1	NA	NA	CSVVQGSTEAFF	TGCAGCGTGGTACAGGGTAGCACTGAAGCTTTCTTT
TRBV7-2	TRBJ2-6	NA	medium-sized	CASSLAGGSGANVLTF	TGTGCCAGCAGCTTAGCGGGGGGATCTGGGGCCAACGTCCTGACTTTC
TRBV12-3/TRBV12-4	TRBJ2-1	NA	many	CASSLTTSPFF	TGTGCCAGCAGTTTAACGACCAGTCCGTTCTTC
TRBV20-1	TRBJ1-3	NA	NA	CSARVTGGYSGNTIYF	TGCAGTGCTAGAGTTACGGGGGGCTACTCTGGAAACACCATATATTTT
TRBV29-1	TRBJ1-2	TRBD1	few	CSGKGTVNGYTF	TGCAGCGGTAAAGGGACAGTTAATGGCTACACCTTC
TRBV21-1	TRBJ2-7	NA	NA	CASSKTSGSSYEQYF	TGTGCCAGCAGCAAAACTAGCGGGAGCTCCTACGAGCAGTACTTC
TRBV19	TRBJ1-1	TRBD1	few	CASSLGRDRRNTEAFF	TGTGCCAGTAGTCTGGGACGGGACAGACGGAACACTGAAGCTTTCTTT
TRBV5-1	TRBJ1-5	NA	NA	CASSRGENQPQHF	TGCGCCAGCAGCCGTGGAGAGAATCAGCCCCAGCATTTT
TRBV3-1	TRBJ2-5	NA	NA	CASSHQKGVAETQYF	TGTGCCAGCAGCCATCAAAAGGGGGTGGCAGAGACCCAGTACTTC
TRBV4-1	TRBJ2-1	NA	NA	CASSQDLRALGFNEQFF	TGCGCCAGCAGCCAAGACCTACGGGCTTTAGGGTTCAATGAGCAGTTCTTC
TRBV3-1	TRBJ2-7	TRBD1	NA	CASSLTGDEQYF	TGTGCCAGCAGCCTAACAGGGGACGAGCAGTACTTC
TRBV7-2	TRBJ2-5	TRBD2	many	CASSPGRLAGSQETQYF	TGTGCCAGCAGCCCGGGAAGATTAGCGGGAAGCCAAGAGACCCAGTACTTC
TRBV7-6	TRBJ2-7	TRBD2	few	CASSYIAGLSYEQYF	TGTGCCAGCAGTTATATAGCGGGACTTTCCTACGAGCAGTACTTC
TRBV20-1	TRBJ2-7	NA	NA	CSASQTGTAYEQYF	TGCAGTGCGAGCCAGACAGGGACTGCCTACGAGCAGTACTTC
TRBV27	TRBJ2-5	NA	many	CASSLNRDYETQYF	TGTGCCAGCAGTTTGAACAGGGACTATGAGACCCAGTACTTC
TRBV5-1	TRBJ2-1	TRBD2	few	CASSPAGAGGGEQFF	TGCGCCAGCAGCCCAGCGGGGGCTGGCGGCGGTGAGCAGTTCTTC
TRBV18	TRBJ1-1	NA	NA	CASSHGVNTEAFF	TGTGCCAGCTCACATGGGGTGAACACTGAAGCTTTCTTT
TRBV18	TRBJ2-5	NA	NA	CASSPLMKETQYF	TGTGCCAGCTCACCATTGATGAAAGAGACCCAGTACTTC
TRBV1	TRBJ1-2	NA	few	CTSSPPEDRFDYDYTF	TGCACCAGCAGCCCACCCGAGGACCGTTTTGACTATGACTACACCTTC
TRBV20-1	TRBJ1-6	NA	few	CSARRVELGESYNSPLHF	TGCAGTGCTAGGCGTGTCGAATTAGGGGAGTCCTATAATTCACCCCTCCACTTT
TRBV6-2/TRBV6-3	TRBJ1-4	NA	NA	CASSYARQGGEKLFF	TGTGCCAGCAGTTACGCTCGGCAGGGAGGGGAAAAACTGTTTTTT
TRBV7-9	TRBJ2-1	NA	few	CASTLVGDYNEQFF	TGTGCCAGCACCTTAGTTGGGGATTATAATGAGCAGTTCTTC
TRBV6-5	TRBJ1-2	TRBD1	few	CASSPTGSVNYGYTF	TGTGCCAGCAGCCCGACAGGGTCAGTCAACTATGGCTACACCTTC
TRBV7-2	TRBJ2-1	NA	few	CASSLINEQFF	TGTGCCAGCAGCTTAATCAATGAGCAGTTCTTC
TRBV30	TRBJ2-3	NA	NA	CAWSVNPDTQYF	TGTGCCTGGAGTGTAAATCCAGATACGCAGTATTTT
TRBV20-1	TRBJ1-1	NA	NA	CSARVRGHTISDTEAFF	TGCAGTGCTAGAGTTCGGGGGCACACCATCTCGGACACTGAAGCTTTCTTT
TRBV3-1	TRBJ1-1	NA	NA	CASLLSGTDTEAFF	TGTGCCAGCCTTCTAAGTGGGACGGACACTGAAGCTTTCTTT
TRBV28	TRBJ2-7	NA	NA	CASSSPQGGEQYF	TGTGCCAGCAGTTCCCCCCAGGGGGGCGAGCAGTACTTC
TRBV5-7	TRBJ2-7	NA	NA	CASSLALCRSWEQYF	TGTGCCAGCAGCTTGGCTCTGTGCCGGTCGTGGGAGCAGTACTTC
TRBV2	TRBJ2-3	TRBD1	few	CASSSSGTETDTQYF	TGTGCCAGCAGTTCTTCCGGGACAGAGACAGATACGCAGTATTTT
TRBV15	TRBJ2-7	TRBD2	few	CATSREGSGRAHEQYF	TGTGCCACCAGCAGAGAAGGCAGCGGGAGGGCCCACGAGCAGTACTTC
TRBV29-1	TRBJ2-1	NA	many	CSGREVNEQFF	TGCAGCGGACGAGAAGTTAATGAGCAGTTCTTC
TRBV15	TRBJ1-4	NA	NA	CATSRDRGAGNEKLFF	TGTGCCACCAGCAGAGATAGAGGGGCAGGAAATGAAAAACTGTTTTTT
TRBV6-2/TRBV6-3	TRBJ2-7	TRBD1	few	CASSPLPRQGAYEQYF	TGTGCCAGCAGTCCTTTGCCCCGACAGGGAGCCTACGAGCAGTACTTC
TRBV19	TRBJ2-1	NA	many	CASSPPPAQFF	TGTGCCAGTAGTCCGCCACCCGCGCAGTTCTTC
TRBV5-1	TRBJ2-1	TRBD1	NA	CAPTRIGTGGLNEQFF	TGCGCCCCGACTAGAATCGGGACAGGGGGTTTAAATGAGCAGTTCTTC
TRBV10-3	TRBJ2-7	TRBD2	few	CAISLTSGYEQYF	TGTGCCATCAGTCTGACTAGCGGTTACGAGCAGTACTTC